The clone carrying this TCR beta chain occurred a few times. As yet, its antigen is unknown. TCRdb itself ran the PCR reads through MiXCR, one entry per CDR3 protein. The data hold roughly 97,000 distinct CDR3 sequences, with 20% to 25% observed a single time. This entry belongs to a study of molecular identifiers for immune sequencing clone quantification. Notes on the study in general: For effector cells, clones above 20 RNA copies held over 98% of molecules; for naive cells, under 1%.

Unmatched junction bases numbered 4, after V lost 3 bases and J lost 3 bases. This CDR3 contains 14 residues. Germline CDR1 reads SGHAT; CDR2 reads FQNNGV. Naive CD8 libraries were made from around 18,000 to 910,000 sorted cells, and they used 10%, 30% or 50% RNA. The sorting of naive CD8 T cells used the CD8+CD4-CCR7+CD45RA+ phenotype. What was sequenced was naive CD8+ T cells from blood, with Jurkat cell RNA spiked in. Sample subset: FACS-sorted CD8+CD4-CCR7+CD45RA+ naive T cells. The receptor was isolated from a human donor in good health. Some libraries in this study had Jurkat cell RNA spiked in. V gene TRBV11-2 combines with J gene TRBJ2-7; TRBD1 matches 8 bases. The CDR3 DNA follows: TGTGCCAGCAGCTTGACCGGGACAGGCTACGAGCAGTACTTC. It translates to CASSLTGTGYEQYF.